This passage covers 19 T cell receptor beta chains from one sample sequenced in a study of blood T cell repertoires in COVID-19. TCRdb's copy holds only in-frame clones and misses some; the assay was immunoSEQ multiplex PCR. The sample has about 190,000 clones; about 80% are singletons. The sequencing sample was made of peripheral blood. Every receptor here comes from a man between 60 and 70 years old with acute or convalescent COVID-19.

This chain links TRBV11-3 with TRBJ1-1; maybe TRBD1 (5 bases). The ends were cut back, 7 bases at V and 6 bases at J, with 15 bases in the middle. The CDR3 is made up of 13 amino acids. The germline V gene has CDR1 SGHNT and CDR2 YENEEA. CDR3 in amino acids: CASKSPREAEAFF. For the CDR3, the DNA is TGTGCCAGCAAGTCCCCCAGGGAGGCTGAAGCTTTCTTT. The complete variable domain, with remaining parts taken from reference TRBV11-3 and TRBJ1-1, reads EAGVVQSPRYKIIEKKQPVAFWCNPISGHNTLYWYLQNLGQGPELLIRYENEEAVDDSQLPKDRFSAERLKGVDSTLKIQPAELGDSAVYLCASKSPREAEAFFGQGTRLTVV.

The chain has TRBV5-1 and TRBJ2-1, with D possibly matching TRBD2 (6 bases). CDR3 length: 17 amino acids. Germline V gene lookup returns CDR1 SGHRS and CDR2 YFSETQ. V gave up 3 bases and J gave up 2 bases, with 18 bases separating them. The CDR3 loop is CASSSDSGVTTYNEQFF. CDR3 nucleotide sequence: TGCGCCAGCAGCTCGGATAGCGGAGTTACCACCTACAATGAGCAGTTCTTC. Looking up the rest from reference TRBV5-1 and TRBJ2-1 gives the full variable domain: KAGVTQTPRYLIKTRGQQVTLSCSPISGHRSVSWYQQTPGQGLQFLFEYFSETQRNKGNFPGRFSGRQFSNSRSEMNVSTLELGDSALYLCASSSDSGVTTYNEQFFGPGTRLTVL.

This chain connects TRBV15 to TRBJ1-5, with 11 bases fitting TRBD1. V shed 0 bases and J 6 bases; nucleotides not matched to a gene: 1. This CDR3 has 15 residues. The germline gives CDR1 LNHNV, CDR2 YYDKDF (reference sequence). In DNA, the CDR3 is TGTGCCACCAGCAGAGAGGACAGGGGGCCTCAGCCCCAGCATTTT. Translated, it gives CATSREDRGPQPQHF.

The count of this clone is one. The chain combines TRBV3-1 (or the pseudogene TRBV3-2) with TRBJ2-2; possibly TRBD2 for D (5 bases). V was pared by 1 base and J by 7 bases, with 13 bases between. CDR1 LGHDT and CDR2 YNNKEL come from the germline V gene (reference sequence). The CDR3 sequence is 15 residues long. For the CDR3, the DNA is TGTGCCAGCAGCCAAGGAGGGCTTTTGGGCGGGGAGCTGTTTTTT. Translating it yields CASSQGGLLGGELFF.

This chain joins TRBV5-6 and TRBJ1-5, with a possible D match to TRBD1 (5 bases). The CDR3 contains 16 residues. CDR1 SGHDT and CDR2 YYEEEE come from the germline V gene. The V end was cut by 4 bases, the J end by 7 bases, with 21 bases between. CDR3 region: CASSPAGGGMEQPQHF. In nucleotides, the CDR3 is TGTGCCAGCAGCCCCGCGGGGGGGGGAATGGAACAGCCCCAGCATTTT.

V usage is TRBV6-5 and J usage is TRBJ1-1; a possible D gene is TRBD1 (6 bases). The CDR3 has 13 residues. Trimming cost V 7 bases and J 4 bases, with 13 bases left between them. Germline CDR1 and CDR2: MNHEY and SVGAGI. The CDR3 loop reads CASNTGFFTEAFF. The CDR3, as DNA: TGTGCCAGCAATACAGGGTTTTTCACTGAAGCTTTCTTT.

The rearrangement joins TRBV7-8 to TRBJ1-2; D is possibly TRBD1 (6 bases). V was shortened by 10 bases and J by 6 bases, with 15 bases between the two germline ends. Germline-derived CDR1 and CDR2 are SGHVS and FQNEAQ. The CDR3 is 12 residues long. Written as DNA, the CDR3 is TGTGCCATTTGGGGACATGAGAATGGCTACACCTTC. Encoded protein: CAIWGHENGYTF. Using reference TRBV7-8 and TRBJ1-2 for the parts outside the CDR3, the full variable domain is GAGVSQSPRYKVAKRGQDVALRCDPISGHVSLFWYQQALGQGPEFLTYFQNEAQLDKSGLPSDRFFAERPEGSVSTLKIQRTQQEDSAVYLCAIWGHENGYTFGSGTRLTVV.

Here the CDR3 reads CAISEQGGGGSPLHF. CDR3 DNA: TGTGCCATCAGTGAGCAAGGGGGCGGCGGTTCACCCCTCCACTTT. The rearrangement uses TRBV10-3 and TRBJ1-6; 7 nucleotides align to TRBD1. CDR3 length equals 15 residues. V trimming: 2 bases; J trimming: 9 bases; junction bases outside the gene matches: 7. Per the germline V gene, CDR1 is ENHRY and CDR2 is SYGVKD.

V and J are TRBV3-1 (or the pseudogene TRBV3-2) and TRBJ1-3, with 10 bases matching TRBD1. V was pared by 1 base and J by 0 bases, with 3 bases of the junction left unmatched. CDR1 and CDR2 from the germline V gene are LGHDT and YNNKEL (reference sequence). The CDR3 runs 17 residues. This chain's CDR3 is CASSQAGQGVSGNTIYF. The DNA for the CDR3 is TGTGCCAGCAGCCAAGCCGGACAGGGGGTCTCTGGAAACACCATATATTTT.

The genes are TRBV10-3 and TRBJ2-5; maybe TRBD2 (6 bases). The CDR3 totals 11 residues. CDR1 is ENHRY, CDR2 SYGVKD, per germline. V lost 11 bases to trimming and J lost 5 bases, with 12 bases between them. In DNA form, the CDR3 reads TGTGCCGTCCGGGGGTTTGAGACCCAGTACTTC. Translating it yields CAVRGFETQYF.

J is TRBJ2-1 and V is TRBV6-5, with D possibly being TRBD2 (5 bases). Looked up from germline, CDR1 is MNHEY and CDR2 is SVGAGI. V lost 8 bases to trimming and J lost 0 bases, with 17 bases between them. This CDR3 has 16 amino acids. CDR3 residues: CASRSGVTPSYNEQFF. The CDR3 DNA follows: TGTGCCAGCCGTTCCGGGGTCACACCCTCCTACAATGAGCAGTTCTTC.

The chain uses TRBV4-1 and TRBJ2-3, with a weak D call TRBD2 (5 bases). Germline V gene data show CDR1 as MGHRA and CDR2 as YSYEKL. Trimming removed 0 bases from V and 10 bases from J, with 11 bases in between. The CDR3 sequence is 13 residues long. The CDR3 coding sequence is TGCGCCAGCAGCCAAGATATAAGCGGCCCGCAGTATTTT. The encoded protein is CASSQDISGPQYF.

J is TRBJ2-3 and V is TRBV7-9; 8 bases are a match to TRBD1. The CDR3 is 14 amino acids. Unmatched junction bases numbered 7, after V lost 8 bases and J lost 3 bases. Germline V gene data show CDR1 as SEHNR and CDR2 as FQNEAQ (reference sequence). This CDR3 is CASLLTGGTDTQYF. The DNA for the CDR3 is TGTGCCAGCCTACTTACAGGGGGAACAGATACGCAGTATTTT.

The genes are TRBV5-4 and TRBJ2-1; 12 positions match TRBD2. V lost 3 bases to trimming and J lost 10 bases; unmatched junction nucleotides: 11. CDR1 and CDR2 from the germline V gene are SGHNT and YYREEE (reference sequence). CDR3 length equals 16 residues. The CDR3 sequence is CASSYYLAGGPEEQFF. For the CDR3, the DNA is TGTGCCAGCAGCTACTACCTAGCGGGAGGGCCGGAAGAGCAGTTCTTC.

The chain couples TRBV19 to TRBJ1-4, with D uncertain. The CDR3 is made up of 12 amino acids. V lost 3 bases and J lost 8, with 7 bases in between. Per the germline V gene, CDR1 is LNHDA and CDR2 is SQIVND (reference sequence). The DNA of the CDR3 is TGTGCCAGTAGTATCGGTCGGGAAAAACTGTTTTTT. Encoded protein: CASSIGREKLFF.

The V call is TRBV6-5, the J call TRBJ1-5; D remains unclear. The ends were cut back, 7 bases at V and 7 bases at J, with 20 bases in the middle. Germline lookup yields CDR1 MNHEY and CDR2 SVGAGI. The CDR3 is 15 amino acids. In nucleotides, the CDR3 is TGTGCCAGCACCCCTTCTCTTGGGTTACAGCAGCCCCAGCATTTT. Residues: CASTPSLGLQQPQHF.

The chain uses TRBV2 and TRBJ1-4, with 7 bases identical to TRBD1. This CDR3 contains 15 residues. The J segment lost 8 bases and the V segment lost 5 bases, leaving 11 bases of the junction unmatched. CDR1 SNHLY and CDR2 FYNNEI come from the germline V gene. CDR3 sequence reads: CASSLQGMGREKLFF. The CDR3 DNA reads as TGTGCCAGCAGTTTACAGGGGATGGGTAGAGAAAAACTGTTTTTT.

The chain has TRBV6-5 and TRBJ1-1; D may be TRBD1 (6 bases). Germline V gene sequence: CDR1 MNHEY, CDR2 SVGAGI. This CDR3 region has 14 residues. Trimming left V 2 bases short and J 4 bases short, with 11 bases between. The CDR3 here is CASSYLTGSTEAFF. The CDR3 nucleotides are TGTGCCAGCAGTTACCTGACAGGTAGCACTGAAGCTTTCTTT.

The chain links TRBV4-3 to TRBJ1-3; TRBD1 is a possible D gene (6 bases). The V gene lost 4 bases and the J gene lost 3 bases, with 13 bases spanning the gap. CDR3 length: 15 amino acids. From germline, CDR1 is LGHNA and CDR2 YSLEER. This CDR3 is CASSRTALGGNTIYF. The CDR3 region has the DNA TGCGCCAGCAGCCGGACAGCCCTTGGTGGAAACACCATATATTTT.